This T cell receptor beta chain was sequenced in a study of T-cell reconstitution after alpha-beta-depleted transplantation in children. As it was prepared, the TCRbeta library received unique molecular identifiers. TCRdb itself ran the PCR reads through MiXCR, one entry per CDR3 protein. This table has some 830,000 distinct CDR3 sequences, under 20% appearing once. This clonotype was counted many times. Its matching antigen is unknown. V was shortened by 0 bases and J by 8 bases, with 4 bases between the two germline ends. The CDR3 sequence is 12 residues long. Germline assignment: CDR1 MNHEY and CDR2 SVGAGI. Study-wide findings and caveats: After transplant, high TCRbeta diversity at day 60 in some patients arose from surviving recipient T cells and thymic progenitors. Expanded graft clones numbering several hundred reportedly gave rise to alpha-beta T cells about two months after transplant. Hyperexpanded clones declined; after one year, newly produced T cells mostly supplied diversity.

The chain recombines TRBV6-5 with TRBJ2-2, with D uncertain. The receptor was isolated from a male patient younger than 18 who had a stem cell transplant for acute lymphoblastic leukemia, so the T cells may come from the graft donor. The material sequenced was PBMCs, mostly from graft donor cells, taken 360 days after TCRalphabeta/CD19-depleted stem cell transplant. The CDR3 is CASSYSRGELFF. The DNA of the CDR3 is TGTGCCAGCAGTTACTCCAGGGGGGAGCTGTTTTTT.